The 24 T cell receptor beta chains listed next were all sequenced from one sample in a study of blood T cells in healthy people across ages. A second 7 to 11 cycle PCR used barcoded and J-beta primers. From the 5' RACE reads, TCRdb called clonotypes with MiXCR, one entry per CDR3 protein. Here the sample spans about 630,000 distinct CDR3 sequences, around 21% being singletons. The sequenced sample was blood. These receptors came from an older man in good health.

The chain joins TRBV9 to TRBJ2-6; no firm D call. The V gene's germline CDR1 is SGDLS and CDR2 YYNGEE. CDR3 length: 14 amino acids. V was pared by 0 bases and J by 3 bases, with 4 bases between. CDR3 region: CASSVGSGANVLTF. The DNA for the CDR3 is TGTGCCAGCAGCGTAGGTAGTGGGGCCAACGTCCTGACTTTC.

This clonotype was counted at least ten times. The rearrangement joins TRBV6-5 to TRBJ2-5, with 7 bases matching TRBD2. V was clipped by 5 bases and J by 5 bases; unmatched bases: 8. CDR1 is MNHEY, CDR2 SVGAGI, per germline. CDR3 length equals 14 residues. Here the CDR3 DNA reads TGTGCCAGCAGTGACCGGGACTACCTGGAGACCCAGTACTTC. Its translation: CASSDRDYLETQYF.

The genes are TRBV7-8 and TRBJ1-4; TRBD1 matches 7 bases. The CDR3 consists of 15 residues. With 5 bases clipped from V and 5 bases from J, the junction kept 8 bases outside the gene matches. Germline V gene lookup returns CDR1 SGHVS and CDR2 FQNEAQ. The CDR3 reads CASSDSETGNEKLFF. Here the CDR3 DNA reads TGTGCCAGCAGCGATAGCGAGACAGGGAATGAAAAACTGTTTTTT.

The chain carries TRBV5-4 and TRBJ2-5; 7 bases agree with TRBD2. CDR1 and CDR2 from the germline V gene are SGHNT and YYREEE (reference sequence). This CDR3 contains 13 residues. V lost 4 bases to trimming and J lost 5 bases; unmatched junction nucleotides: 5. DNA for the CDR3: TGTGCCAGCAGCATGAAGGGAGGGGAGACCCAGTACTTC. Its protein product is CASSMKGGETQYF.

The chain has TRBV20-1 and TRBJ2-7, with D possibly matching TRBD1 (7 bases). V shed 4 bases and J shed 6 bases, with 19 bases lying between them. The CDR3 is 14 residues long. In germline, CDR1 is DFQATT, CDR2 SNEGSKA (reference sequence). The DNA for the CDR3 is TGCAGTGCTAACTACAGGGGCGGGAAGTGCGAGCAGTACTTC. This sequence encodes CSANYRGGKCEQYF.

This clonotype has a handful of counts. The chain carries TRBV3-1 and TRBJ2-5; maybe TRBD2 (6 bases). The DNA end is a closer match to TRBJ2-1, so the J assignment may be wrong. CDR1 and CDR2 (germline): LGHDT, YNNKEL (reference sequence). CDR3 size: 16 residues. CDR3 amino acids: CASSQGGGASYNEQFF. The CDR3 coding sequence is TGTGCCAGCAGCCAAGGTGGAGGGGCCAGCTACAATGAGCAGTTCTTC.

The genes are TRBV12-3 or TRBV12-4 and TRBJ1-2; D is unclear. This CDR3 region has 12 residues. Trimming removed 6 bases from V and 6 bases from J, with 11 bases in between. The CDR3 region has the DNA TGTGCCAGCAGACAAAGGGAGGATGGCTACACCTTC. This encodes CASRQREDGYTF.

This clonotype was counted a few times. The chain joins TRBV18 to TRBJ1-5; unclear D gene. Trimming pared 0 bases from V and 6 bases from J, leaving 15 bases between. The CDR3 consists of 16 residues. Germline loops: CDR1 KGHSH, CDR2 LQKENI. The CDR3 DNA is TGTGCCAGCTCACCACCGATTCGGGAGATGGGTCAGCCCCAGCATTTT. Translation: CASSPPIREMGQPQHF.

On this clonotype: The junction departs from the called germline gene at one end, perhaps through a read error. The V call is TRBV6-2 or TRBV6-3, the J call TRBJ2-5; 9 positions match TRBD2. From germline, CDR1 is MNHEY and CDR2 SVGEGT. This CDR3 is built from 17 residues. The chain's CDR3 is CANSYLGYSGRGETQYF. The CDR3 DNA reads as TGTGCCAACAGTTACCTGGGGTATAGCGGGAGAGGAGAGACCCAGTACTTC.

The chain recombines TRBV12-3 or TRBV12-4 with TRBJ2-5; 9 bases agree with TRBD1. The J call may be in error: the DNA end matches TRBJ2-7 better. The CDR3 has 14 amino acids. The CDR3 protein is CASTPGTGSYEQYF. CDR3 nucleotide sequence: TGTGCCAGCACCCCCGGGACAGGGTCCTACGAGCAGTACTTC.

The rearrangement uses TRBV28 and TRBJ1-5; D is uncertain. The ends were cut back, 2 bases at V and 1 base at J, with 12 bases in the middle. This CDR3 has 16 residues. Per the germline V gene, CDR1 is MDHEN and CDR2 is SYDVKM. CDR3 residues: CASSLGRRVSNQPQHF. CDR3 DNA sequence: TGTGCCAGCAGTTTAGGTCGCCGGGTGAGCAATCAGCCCCAGCATTTT.

A remark on this clonotype: This may be a read error: a much more frequent sequence differs by one nucleotide. This sequence joins TRBV29-1 and TRBJ2-1, with D uncertain. The V end lost 5 bases, the J end lost 5 bases, and 13 bases lay between the germline ends. CDR1 and CDR2 from the germline V gene are SQVTM and ANQGSEA. This CDR3 region has 13 residues. As DNA, the CDR3 is TGCAGCGTTCGAGCTGGCGGTAACAATGAGCAGTTCTTC. It encodes CSVRAGGNNEQFF.

This clonotype appeared a single time. The DNA for the CDR3 is TGTGCCAGCAGCCAAGTTCAGAGGGTCACCGGCGAGCAGTACTTC. Translating it yields CASSQVQRVTGEQYF. The rearrangement joins TRBV14 to TRBJ2-7; possibly TRBD2 for D (5 bases). The CDR3 is made up of 15 amino acids. The ends were cut back, 1 base at V and 6 bases at J, with 16 bases in the middle. CDR1 and CDR2 from the germline V gene are SGHDN and FVKESK. The entire variable domain, with the rest obtained from reference TRBV14 and TRBJ2-7, is as follows: EAGVTQFPSHSVIEKGQTVTLRCDPISGHDNLYWYRRVMGKEIKFLLHFVKESKQDESGMPNNRFLAERTGGTYSTLKVQPAELEDSGVYFCASSQVQRVTGEQYFGPGTRLTVT.

This clonotype has just a few counts. One end of the junction fails to match germline, which may point to a read error. The chain uses TRBV5-1 and TRBJ2-5; 12 bases line up with TRBD2. CDR1 and CDR2 (germline): SGHRS, YFSETQ. The CDR3 contains 13 residues. The DNA of the CDR3 is TGCGCCAGCAGCTCCCTAGCGGGAGGGCCGGGGTTCTTC. Its protein product is CASSSLAGGPGFF. The variable domain in full, completed from reference TRBV5-1 and TRBJ2-5, reads KAGVTQTPRYLIKTRGQQVTLSCSPISGHRSVSWYQQTPGQGLQFLFEYFSETQRNKGNFPGRFSGRQFSNSRSEMNVSTLELGDSALYLCASSSLAGGPGFFGPGTRLLVL.

This clonotype was picked up a small number of times. This chain links TRBV9 with TRBJ2-1, with D perhaps matching TRBD1 (6 bases). V was trimmed by 0 bases and J by 4 bases, leaving 14 bases between them. Germline CDR1 is SGDLS and CDR2 is YYNGEE. The length of the CDR3 is 16 residues. The CDR3 protein is CASSVAGGGLYNEQFF. The CDR3, as DNA: TGTGCCAGCAGCGTAGCTGGGGGCGGCTTATACAATGAGCAGTTCTTC.

This clonotype was observed a few times. The chain carries TRBV28 and TRBJ2-3; D possibly corresponds to TRBD2 (6 bases). The CDR3 runs 14 residues. Trimming removed 2 bases at V and 4 bases at J, with 10 bases between. CDR1 is MDHEN and CDR2 is SYDVKM in the germline V gene. The DNA of the CDR3 is TGTGCCAGCAGTTTACGGGAGTTCTCAGATACGCAGTATTTT. Translation gives CASSLREFSDTQYF.

V is TRBV6-6 and J is TRBJ2-7; 7 bases are a match to TRBD2. Germline V CDR1 and CDR2: MNHNY, SVGAGI (reference sequence). V dropped 10 bases and J dropped 4; count of bases not matched to a gene: 10. This CDR3 is built from 13 residues. Here the CDR3 reads CATMGGLLYEQYF. CDR3 sequence (DNA): TGTGCCACCATGGGAGGGCTTCTTTACGAGCAGTACTTC.

This clonotype was counted many times. The chain is built from TRBV5-1 and TRBJ1-1, with D perhaps TRBD1 (5 bases). The length of the CDR3 is 14 residues. Per the germline V gene, CDR1 is SGHRS and CDR2 is YFSETQ. Trimming stripped 4 bases from V and 2 bases from J, with 12 bases between. The CDR3 is CASSRGDTNTEAFF. The CDR3 DNA is TGCGCCAGCAGCCGGGGGGATACAAACACTGAAGCTTTCTTT.

This clonotype was counted a few times. The rearrangement joins TRBV20-1 to TRBJ2-4; D possibly uses TRBD1 or TRBD2 (5 bases each). The CDR3 has 14 amino acids. Germline CDR1 and CDR2: DFQATT and SNEGSKA (reference sequence). The V gene lost 5 bases and the J gene lost 6 bases, with 17 bases spanning the gap. This chain's CDR3 is CSAQGRDGLNIQYF. In DNA, the CDR3 is TGCAGTGCTCAAGGTCGGGACGGACTAAACATTCAGTACTTC.

The rearrangement links TRBV12-3 or TRBV12-4 to TRBJ2-3, with D tentatively TRBD2 (6 bases). This CDR3 contains 14 residues. The ends were cut back, 4 bases at V and 3 bases at J, with 11 bases in the middle. The CDR3 protein is CASSWGGTTDTQYF. In nucleotides, the CDR3 is TGTGCCAGCAGTTGGGGCGGGACTACAGATACGCAGTATTTT.

The genes are TRBV11-3 and TRBJ2-5, with TRBD1 identical over 12 bases. The better agreement between TRBJ2-1 and the DNA end casts doubt on the J call. Germline loops: CDR1 SGHNT, CDR2 YENEEA. This CDR3 is built from 15 residues. The CDR3 DNA sequence: TGTGCCAGCAGCTCGGGACAGGGGGCGCGGAATGAGCAGTTCTTC. This translates into CASSSGQGARNEQFF.

The rearrangement links TRBV24-1 to TRBJ1-1, with 9 nucleotides matching TRBD1. Germline trimming cut 3 bases from V and 1 base from J; bases unmatched to any gene: 2. CDR3 length: 15 residues. From germline, CDR1 is KGHDR and CDR2 SFDVKD. CDR3 sequence (DNA): TGTGCCACCAGTGATGGGACAGGGAAGAACACTGAAGCTTTCTTT. As protein: CATSDGTGKNTEAFF.

This clonotype was counted a few times. This rearrangement joins TRBV30 to TRBJ2-1; D is possibly TRBD1 (6 bases). The better agreement between TRBJ2-7 and the DNA end casts doubt on the J call. CDR1 is GTSNPN and CDR2 is SVGIG in the germline V gene (reference sequence). The CDR3 extends over 14 amino acids. This CDR3 is CAWSVSPGHPRQYF. CDR3 nucleotide sequence: TGTGCCTGGAGTGTATCTCCGGGACACCCCAGGCAGTACTTC.

This chain links TRBV7-2 with TRBJ1-5; tentative D call: TRBD1 (5 bases). CDR3 length equals 14 residues. V was clipped by 5 bases and J by 6 bases, with 14 bases between them. Per the germline V gene, CDR1 is SGHTA and CDR2 is FQGNSA. As DNA, the CDR3 is TGTGCCAGCAGCCGGGGCGTCGACGGTCAGCCCCAGCATTTT. Its translation is CASSRGVDGQPQHF. The full variable domain, rest sourced from reference TRBV7-2 and TRBJ1-5, is GAGVSQSPSNKVTEKGKDVELRCDPISGHTALYWYRQSLGQGLEFLIYFQGNSAPDKSGLPSDRFSAERTGGSVSTLTIQRTQQEDSAVYLCASSRGVDGQPQHFGDGTRLSIL.